This T cell receptor beta chain appears in the sequencing data of a study of OX40 agonist ivuxolimab in advanced cancers. Overall study context: Allowance was made for prior anti-PD-1, anti-PD-L1 or anti-CTLA-4 therapy, and approximately 40% had some.

Profiled with immunoSEQ multiplex PCR; TCRdb holds only in-frame clones, not every one. The sample carries tens of thousands of clones, 80% to 95% recorded once. Exclusion of a patient followed from autoimmune disease history or systemic immunosuppression. With regard to this clone: Its target is not known.

The CDR3 contains 17 residues. The V gene's germline CDR1 is SGHNT and CDR2 YYREEE (reference sequence). The V gene end was trimmed by 0 bases and the J gene end by 0 bases; junction bases not matched to a gene: 6. General study points: At 0.1 to 3.0 mg/kg, clonal expansion of CD4+ and CD8+ blood T cells had occurred by week 6. CD8+ T cells averaged more expanded clones than CD4+.

The sequence derives from an adult with an advanced solid tumor such as melanoma, head and neck, liver or kidney cancer. The sequenced sample was CD4+ or CD8+ T cells sorted from blood, obtained in a trial of the OX40 agonist ivuxolimab. This rearrangement joins TRBV5-4 to TRBJ2-7, with 10 nucleotides matching TRBD2. The CDR3 region is CASSLGLAGVPSYEQYF. The CDR3 DNA sequence: TGTGCCAGCAGCTTGGGCCTAGCGGGAGTCCCCTCCTACGAGCAGTACTTC.